Ten or more counts support the clone carrying this T cell receptor beta chain. The target antigen is unknown. The sample comes from a study of T cells after yellow fever vaccination. Regarding the study as a whole: Weaker in magnitude, the secondary response showed a faster peak on day 5 versus 15. Abundant clonotypes from the bulk population could contaminate FACS-sorted repertoires.

For TCR, cDNA came from 5'RACE template switching, which added a universal primer site and UMIs. TCRdb reprocessed the 5' RACE reads via MiXCR and lists one record per CDR3 protein. The sample shows 300,000 to 450,000 distinct CDR3 sequences, around 6.4% of them seen only once. V gave up 3 bases and J gave up 8 bases; unmatched junction bases: 8. The CDR3 has 14 residues. Germline-derived CDR1 and CDR2 are DFQATT and SNEGSKA (reference sequence). This clonotype was obtained from a man aged 25-40 years who received the YFV17D yellow fever vaccine. The chain couples TRBV20-1 to TRBJ2-1; 9 bases match TRBD2. Here the sequenced sample was PBMCs, taken 5 days after the yellow fever booster vaccination. CDR3 sequence reads: CSARLPGLAYEQFF. CDR3 nucleotide sequence: TGCAGTGCTAGGTTACCGGGACTAGCCTATGAGCAGTTCTTC.